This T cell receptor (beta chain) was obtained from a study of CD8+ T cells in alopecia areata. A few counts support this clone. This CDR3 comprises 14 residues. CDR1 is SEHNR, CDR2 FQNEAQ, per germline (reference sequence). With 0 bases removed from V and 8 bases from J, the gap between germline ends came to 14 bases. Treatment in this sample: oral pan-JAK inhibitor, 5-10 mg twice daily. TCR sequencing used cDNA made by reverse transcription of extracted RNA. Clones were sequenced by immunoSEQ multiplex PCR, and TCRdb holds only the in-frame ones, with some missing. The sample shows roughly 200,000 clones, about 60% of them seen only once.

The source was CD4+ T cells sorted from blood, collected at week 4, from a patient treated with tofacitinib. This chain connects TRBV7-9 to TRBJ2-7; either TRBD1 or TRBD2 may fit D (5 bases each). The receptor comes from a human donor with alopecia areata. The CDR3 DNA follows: TGTGCCAGCAGCTTAGCGGGGGAACATCGGCAGCAGTACTTC. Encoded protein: CASSLAGEHRQQYF.